A selection of T cell receptor beta chains follows, all from one sample in a study of vaccination and CD4 T cells after COVID-19. Their target antigens are unknown. Via MiXCR, TCRdb re-called the PCR reads, giving one row per CDR3 protein. The top ten clones hold approximately 2.7% of a sample with approximately 19,000 distinct CDR3 sequences, roughly 50% of them seen once. Source: CD4+ T cells from blood, cultured in vitro, taken after SARS-CoV-2 vaccination. All receptors come from a human donor who had recovered from COVID-19. Both conserved end residues are part of each CDR3. Each record gives: CDR3 protein, V gene, J gene.

CDR3aa: CASSSRGNQPQHF; v_gene: TRBV7-2; j_gene: TRBJ1-5
CDR3aa: CSARRETQYF; v_gene: TRBV20-1; j_gene: TRBJ2-5
CDR3aa: CASGLRVNTEAFF; v_gene: TRBV19; j_gene: TRBJ1-1
CDR3aa: CASSRTDWSEQYF; v_gene: TRBV7-9; j_gene: TRBJ2-7
CDR3aa: CATSRDRRDYEQYF; v_gene: TRBV15; j_gene: TRBJ2-7
CDR3aa: CASSSLQTASPTGELFF; v_gene: TRBV6-5; j_gene: TRBJ2-2
CDR3aa: CSANRVSEAFF; v_gene: TRBV20-1; j_gene: TRBJ1-1
CDR3aa: CASGGGQGNTEAFF; v_gene: TRBV2; j_gene: TRBJ1-1
CDR3aa: CASSLGRAGNQPQHF; v_gene: TRBV7-2; j_gene: TRBJ1-5
CDR3aa: CASSLVTGTGSGYTF; v_gene: TRBV7-9; j_gene: TRBJ1-2
CDR3aa: CASSSQGANYGYTF; v_gene: TRBV5-4; j_gene: TRBJ1-2
CDR3aa: CASSLINTEAFF; v_gene: TRBV7-6; j_gene: TRBJ1-1
CDR3aa: CSARVGVNGYTF; v_gene: TRBV20-1; j_gene: TRBJ1-2
CDR3aa: CASSSFSGYGYTF; v_gene: TRBV11-2; j_gene: TRBJ1-2
CDR3aa: CSASLLGDTQYF; v_gene: TRBV20-1; j_gene: TRBJ2-3
CDR3aa: CASSLRVWETQYF; v_gene: TRBV7-8; j_gene: TRBJ2-5
CDR3aa: CASSSPLAGGSTDTQYF; v_gene: TRBV7-6; j_gene: TRBJ2-3
CDR3aa: CASSLRFQPQHF; v_gene: TRBV12-3/TRBV12-4; j_gene: TRBJ1-5
CDR3aa: CASSYASGRLETQYF; v_gene: TRBV6-5; j_gene: TRBJ2-5
CDR3aa: CASSFSRTGAYEQYF; v_gene: TRBV5-8; j_gene: TRBJ2-7
CDR3aa: CSVSTGSEPQHF; v_gene: TRBV29-1; j_gene: TRBJ1-5
CDR3aa: CASSSGYEQYF; v_gene: TRBV28; j_gene: TRBJ2-7
CDR3aa: CASGRKGGNSPLHF; v_gene: TRBV12-3/TRBV12-4; j_gene: TRBJ1-6
CDR3aa: CASSSTGTSFFEQYF; v_gene: TRBV28; j_gene: TRBJ2-7
CDR3aa: CASSFLAGRRNEQFF; v_gene: TRBV11-3; j_gene: TRBJ2-1
CDR3aa: CASSVTVNTEAFF; v_gene: TRBV7-6; j_gene: TRBJ1-1
CDR3aa: CASSYFTGEAFF; v_gene: TRBV6-2/TRBV6-3; j_gene: TRBJ1-1
CDR3aa: CSASDRSYEQYF; v_gene: TRBV20-1; j_gene: TRBJ2-7
CDR3aa: CASSQEVYNQPQHF; v_gene: TRBV4-3; j_gene: TRBJ1-5
CDR3aa: CASSYASPGQGGNEQFF; v_gene: TRBV6-5; j_gene: TRBJ2-1
CDR3aa: CASSPPLSGAFF; v_gene: TRBV7-9; j_gene: TRBJ1-1
CDR3aa: CASSEAGSLSEAFF; v_gene: TRBV6-1; j_gene: TRBJ1-1
CDR3aa: CSALADTSYNEQFF; v_gene: TRBV20-1; j_gene: TRBJ2-1
CDR3aa: CASSLGGTRTDTQYF; v_gene: TRBV27; j_gene: TRBJ2-3
CDR3aa: CSASSLAGVTGELFF; v_gene: TRBV20-1; j_gene: TRBJ2-2
CDR3aa: CASSQQGRNGYTF; v_gene: TRBV19; j_gene: TRBJ1-2
CDR3aa: CASSLSGRGTDTQYF; v_gene: TRBV6-1; j_gene: TRBJ2-3
CDR3aa: CASSIMVNSNQPQHF; v_gene: TRBV19; j_gene: TRBJ1-5
CDR3aa: CASRLTSGAEAFF; v_gene: TRBV6-2/TRBV6-3; j_gene: TRBJ1-1
CDR3aa: CASGRLTASNYGYTF; v_gene: TRBV19; j_gene: TRBJ1-2
CDR3aa: CATSRDRGRGVETQYF; v_gene: TRBV15; j_gene: TRBJ2-5
CDR3aa: CASGSDNQPQHF; v_gene: TRBV2; j_gene: TRBJ1-5
CDR3aa: CASSVRTGAGNTIYF; v_gene: TRBV7-6; j_gene: TRBJ1-3
CDR3aa: CASSSAPGTSGRNEQFF; v_gene: TRBV7-3; j_gene: TRBJ2-1
CDR3aa: CSARVGSRTANTGELFF; v_gene: TRBV20-1; j_gene: TRBJ2-2
CDR3aa: CATSDRGGRNTGELFF; v_gene: TRBV24-1; j_gene: TRBJ2-2